Sequencing of this T cell receptor (beta chain) was carried out in a study of lymphopenia after photon versus proton radiotherapy. J lost 4 bases, V lost 5 bases, and 5 bases had no gene match. This CDR3 comprises 14 residues. Germline-derived CDR1 and CDR2 are SGHTA and FQGTGA. Relative to its sample, this clone is medium-sized. The antigen is undetermined. Other DNA variants within this sample encode the same CDR3. Broader study findings: Proton therapy kept repertoires fairly stable, unlike photons, which gained effector/memory cells.

Here immunoSEQ multiplex PCR was the method, and the copy in TCRdb shows in-frame clones only, minus some. The table lists fewer than 50,000 clones, approximately 85% of them singletons, with about 2% in the top ten. The clonotype comes from a middle-aged man with gastric cancer. The material sequenced was peripheral blood, taken from a patient treated with photon-based radiotherapy. The chain is built from TRBV7-3 and TRBJ1-2, with 9 positions matching TRBD1. CDR3 DNA sequence: TGTGCCAGCAGCCCCACAGGGGGCGGCTATGGCTACACCTTC. The encoded protein is CASSPTGGGYGYTF. Supplemented by reference TRBV7-3 and TRBJ1-2, the full variable domain reads GAGVSQTPSNKVTEKGKYVELRCDPISGHTALYWYRQSLGQGPEFLIYFQGTGAADDSGLPNDRFFAVRPEGSVSTLKIQRTERGDSAVYLCASSPTGGGYGYTFGSGTRLTVV.